This T cell receptor (beta chain) was found in a study of regulatory T cells. In the case of this clone: Its antigen is unknown.

V lost 3 bases and J lost 7, with 16 bases in between. The length of the CDR3 is 15 residues. CDR1 is MDHEN and CDR2 is SYDVKM in the germline V gene. The PCR used 52 TRBV and 13 TRBJ primers. Repertoires were generated with immunoSEQ multiplex PCR, while TCRdb's copy carries only in-frame clones and drops some. The sample includes about 17,000 clones, about 92% of them seen just once. A couple of CD3G-deficient patients had more severe autoimmunity; all had some. Study results and caveats: Shannon entropy was nonsignificantly lower in patient CD8+ T cells than control CD8+ cells.

The source is a person aged 18 to 30 with CD3G deficiency. The material sequenced was CD8+ T cells sorted from blood. J is TRBJ1-5 and V is TRBV28; D may be TRBD1 (5 bases). Here the CDR3 DNA reads TGTGCCAGCAGTTTGGGGGGGGTGAATCGGCAGCCCCAGCATTTT. This translates into CASSLGGVNRQPQHF. Based on the CDR3 plus reference TRBV28 and TRBJ1-5, the full variable domain is DVKVTQSSRYLVKRTGEKVFLECVQDMDHENMFWYRQDPGLGLRLIYFSYDVKMKEKGDIPEGYSVSREKKERFSLILESASTNQTSMYLCASSLGGVNRQPQHFGDGTRLSIL.